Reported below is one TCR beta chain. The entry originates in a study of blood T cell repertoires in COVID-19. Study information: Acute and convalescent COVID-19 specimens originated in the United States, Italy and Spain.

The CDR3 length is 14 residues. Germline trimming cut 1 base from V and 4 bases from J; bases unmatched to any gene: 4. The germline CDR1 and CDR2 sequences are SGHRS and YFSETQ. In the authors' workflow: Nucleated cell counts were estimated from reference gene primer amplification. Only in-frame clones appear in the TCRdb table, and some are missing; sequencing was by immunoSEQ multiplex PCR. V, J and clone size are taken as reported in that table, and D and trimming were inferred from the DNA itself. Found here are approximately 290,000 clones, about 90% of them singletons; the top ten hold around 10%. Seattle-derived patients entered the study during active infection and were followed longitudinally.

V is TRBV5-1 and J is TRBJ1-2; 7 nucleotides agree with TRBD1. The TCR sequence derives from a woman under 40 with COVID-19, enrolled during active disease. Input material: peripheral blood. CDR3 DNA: TGCGCCAGCAGCTTGCCTGGGACAGCCTATGGCTACACCTTC. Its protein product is CASSLPGTAYGYTF.